The entry that follows covers one TCR beta chain sequence. The target antigen is unknown. The data were obtained in a study of T cells expressing NK-cell markers. The study, taken as a whole, reports: A handful of donors likewise had their CD3+CD56-NKG2C+ fraction led by these clonotypes.

TCRdb re-called the 5' RACE reads; every CDR3 protein appears as one record, without DNA. Its table lists over 150,000 distinct CDR3 sequences. The CDR3 length is 17 residues. The germline CDR1 and CDR2 sequences are SGHVS and FQNEAQ. The genes are TRBV7-8 and TRBJ2-1. This TCR derives from a woman in her fifties or sixties in good health. Sequenced: blood T cells: a sorted CD56 or NKG2C T cell subset, CD4+ or CD8+ T cells, or bulk PBMC T cells (not recorded which). The CDR3 region is CASSLGTMTQVYNEQFF.